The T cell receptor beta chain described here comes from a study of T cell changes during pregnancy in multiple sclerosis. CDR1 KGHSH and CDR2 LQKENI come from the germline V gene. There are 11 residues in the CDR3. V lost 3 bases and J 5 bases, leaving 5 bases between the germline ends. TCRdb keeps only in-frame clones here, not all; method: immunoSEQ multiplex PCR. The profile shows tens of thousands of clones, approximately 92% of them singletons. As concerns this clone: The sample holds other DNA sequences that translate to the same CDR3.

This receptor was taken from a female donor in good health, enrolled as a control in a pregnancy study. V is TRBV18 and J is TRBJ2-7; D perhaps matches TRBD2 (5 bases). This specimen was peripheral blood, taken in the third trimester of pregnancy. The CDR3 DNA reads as TGTGCCAGCTCACCCGGGGACGAGCAGTACTTC. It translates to CASSPGDEQYF.